The present entry profiles one TCR beta chain with its context. What it binds is not known. This entry comes from a study of cytomegalovirus exposure and HLA in healthy donors. Study observations and caveats: Data from an earlier analysis indicated that most TCR beta V segments were productive either about 87% or about 30% of the time. It is likely that the observed cluster of highly shared sequence variants was a sequencing artifact.

Looked up from germline, CDR1 is SEHNR and CDR2 is FQNEAQ (reference sequence). V was clipped by 5 bases and J by 5 bases; unmatched bases: 9. The CDR3 consists of 15 residues. Both 60 Vbeta primers and 13 Jbeta primers went into the PCR. Measured with immunoSEQ multiplex PCR; TCRdb has only the in-frame clones, and not every one. The sample carries about 120,000 clones, about four fifths recorded once. The V call is TRBV7-9, the J call TRBJ2-3; TRBD1 agrees at 8 bases. The receptor was derived from a woman aged 18-29 years in good health and CMV-seronegative. The sample consisted of PBMCs. Here the CDR3 DNA reads TGTGCCAGCAGCACGCGGACAGGGTTATTAGATACGCAGTATTTT. Amino acids: CASSTRTGLLDTQYF.